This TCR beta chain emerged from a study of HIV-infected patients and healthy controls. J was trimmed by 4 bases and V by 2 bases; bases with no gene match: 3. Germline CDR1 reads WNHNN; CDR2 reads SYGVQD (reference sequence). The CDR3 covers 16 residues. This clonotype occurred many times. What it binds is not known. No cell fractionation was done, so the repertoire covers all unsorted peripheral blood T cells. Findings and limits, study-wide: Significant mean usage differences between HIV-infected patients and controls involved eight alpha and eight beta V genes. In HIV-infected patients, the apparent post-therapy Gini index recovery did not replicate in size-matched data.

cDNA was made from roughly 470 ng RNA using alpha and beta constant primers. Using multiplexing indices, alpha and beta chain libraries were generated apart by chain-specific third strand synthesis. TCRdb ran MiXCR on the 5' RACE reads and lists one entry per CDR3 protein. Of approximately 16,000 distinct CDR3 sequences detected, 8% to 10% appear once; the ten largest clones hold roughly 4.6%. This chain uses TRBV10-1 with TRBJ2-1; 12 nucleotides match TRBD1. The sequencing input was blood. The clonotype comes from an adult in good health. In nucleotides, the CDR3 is TGCGCCAGCAGTGAGGGGACAGGGGGCGCGTACAATGAGCAGTTCTTC. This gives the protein CASSEGTGGAYNEQFF.